These 5 T cell receptor beta chains share one sample of origin, sequenced in a study of cytotoxic CD8 clonotypes in ibrutinib-treated CLL. The method was immunoSEQ multiplex PCR; TCRdb's version includes in-frame clones alone and lacks a portion of them. The sample has around 97,000 clones, around 73% seen once. Material: PBMCs, obtained after 12 months of ibrutinib treatment. These receptor sequences come from a human donor with chronic lymphocytic leukemia.

This clone was recorded once. The J gene is TRBJ2-3, the V gene TRBV7-3; 8 bases match TRBD2. Germline CDR1 is SGHTA and CDR2 is FQGTGA. V shed 5 bases and J 6 bases; nucleotides not matched to a gene: 13. This CDR3 contains 16 residues. The CDR3 DNA reads TGTGCCAGCAGCCGAGATCCGGCGGGGGGTGCGGATACGCAGTATTTT. Translating gives CASSRDPAGGADTQYF.

The V and J genes are TRBV28 and TRBJ1-2, with 7 bases identical to TRBD1. The V and J ends lost 2 bases and 6 bases, in that order; junction bases with no gene match: 9. In germline, CDR1 is MDHEN, CDR2 SYDVKM. The CDR3 totals 15 residues. CDR3 region: CASSLGYQGGDGYTF. The CDR3 nucleotides read TGTGCCAGCAGTTTAGGGTACCAGGGGGGAGATGGCTACACCTTC.

This chain uses TRBV23-1 with TRBJ2-2; unclear D gene. TRBV23-1 carries the ORF label, with uncertain function. Trimming took 3 bases from V and 0 from J, leaving 8 bases between them. CDR3 size: 15 residues. The CDR3 DNA follows: TGCGCCAGCAGTCACTTAACACCGAACACCGGGGAGCTGTTTTTT. It specifies CASSHLTPNTGELFF.

V gene TRBV27 combines with J gene TRBJ1-6; 10 bases align to TRBD1. The CDR3 loop spans 17 amino acids. Germline V gives CDR1 MNHEY, CDR2 SMNVEV (reference sequence). After removal of 6 bases from V and 8 bases from J, the junction contained 13 bases not matched to a gene. Written as DNA, the CDR3 is TGTGCCAGCAGGCCCAGCCCCGGGACAGGGGTTTATTCACCCCTCCACTTT. It specifies CASRPSPGTGVYSPLHF.

This rearrangement joins TRBV30 to TRBJ2-2, with TRBD1 identical over 9 bases. V trimming: 1 base; J trimming: 0 bases; junction bases outside the gene matches: 9. There are 18 residues in the CDR3. Germline V gene data show CDR1 as GTSNPN and CDR2 as SVGIG (reference sequence). CDR3 nucleotides: TGTGCCTGGAGTGCCCGGACAGGGGAACGCGCGAACACCGGGGAGCTGTTTTTT. This sequence encodes CAWSARTGERANTGELFF. The variable domain in full, completed from reference TRBV30 and TRBJ2-2, reads SQTIHQWPATLVQPVGSPLSLECTVEGTSNPNLYWYRQAAGRGLQLLFYSVGIGQISSEVPQNLSASRPQDRQFILSSKKLLLSDSGFYLCAWSARTGERANTGELFFGEGSRLTVL.